These 21 T cell receptor beta chains came from one sample sequenced in a study of T cell responses to AZD1222 COVID-19 vaccine. The table came from immunoSEQ multiplex PCR; TCRdb's copy has only in-frame clones and leaves some out. Here the sample spans approximately 150,000 clones, 80% to 95% being singletons. The sequencing used peripheral blood, collected on day 0 of AZD1222 vaccination. The receptors stem from an adult in good health.

The CDR3 loop reads CASSHSTSGRGEQFF. In nucleotides, the CDR3 is TGTGCCAGCAGCCATTCGACTAGCGGGAGAGGAGAGCAGTTCTTC. The chain joins TRBV3-1 (or the pseudogene TRBV3-2) to TRBJ2-1; TRBD2 agrees at 12 bases. The CDR3 contains 15 residues. CDR1 is LGHDT, CDR2 YNNKEL, per germline (reference sequence). V lost 3 bases to trimming and J lost 10 bases; unmatched junction nucleotides: 7.

This clone has a single count. The rearrangement joins TRBV19 to TRBJ2-1, with TRBD1 matching 7 bases. The CDR3 is made up of 15 amino acids. V dropped 9 bases and J dropped 0; count of bases not matched to a gene: 8. The germline CDR1 and CDR2 sequences are LNHDA and SQIVND (reference sequence). CDR3 amino acids: CASCVGGSSYNEQFF. DNA for the CDR3: TGTGCCAGCTGTGTAGGGGGCTCCTCCTACAATGAGCAGTTCTTC.

The chain joins TRBV7-9 to TRBJ2-3; D might be TRBD1 (5 bases). V lost 5 bases and J lost 4, with 16 bases in between. Germline-derived CDR1 and CDR2 are SEHNR and FQNEAQ (reference sequence). This CDR3 has 15 residues. CDR3 protein: CASSAKAGAADTQYF. The CDR3 bases are TGTGCCAGCAGCGCCAAGGCTGGGGCAGCAGATACGCAGTATTTT.

CDR3 residues: CASNSPGNTEAFF. In nucleotides, the CDR3 is TGTGCCAGCAATAGCCCAGGGAACACTGAAGCTTTCTTT. The chain carries TRBV27 and TRBJ1-1; D ambiguous. Germline-derived CDR1 and CDR2 are MNHEY and SMNVEV (reference sequence). The CDR3 extends over 13 amino acids. V was clipped by 7 bases and J by 1 base, with 10 bases between them.

The rearrangement joins TRBV18 to TRBJ1-2; 9 positions agree with TRBD1. Germline V gives CDR1 KGHSH, CDR2 LQKENI. V was pared by 2 bases and J by 8 bases, with 3 bases of the junction left unmatched. The CDR3 runs to 13 residues. CDR3 nucleotides: TGTGCCAGCTCACCAAGGACAGGGGAGGGCTACACCTTC. Translating it yields CASSPRTGEGYTF.

This clone was found a few times. The rearrangement uses TRBV6-2 or TRBV6-3 and TRBJ1-2, with a tentative D call TRBD1 (5 bases). Germline V gene sequence: CDR1 MNHEY, CDR2 SVGEGT. Deletions cut 2 bases from V and 2 bases from J, with 12 bases between. There are 15 residues in the CDR3. The CDR3 DNA reads as TGTGCCAGCAGTTACCCGACAGACCTCAACTATGGCTACACCTTC. Translated: CASSYPTDLNYGYTF.

The DNA for the CDR3 is TGCAGTGCTAGACCCGGAGGACTGGAGTACTTC. Encoded protein: CSARPGGLEYF. The chain joins TRBV20-1 to TRBJ2-7; possible D gene TRBD2, 5 bases. The CDR3 is 11 amino acids. The V end lost 2 bases, the J end lost 11 bases, and 13 bases lay between the germline ends. Germline V gene data show CDR1 as DFQATT and CDR2 as SNEGSKA (reference sequence).

V is TRBV5-1 and J is TRBJ1-4; the match to TRBD1 covers 10 bases. The CDR3 runs 14 residues. J gave up 8 bases and V 4 bases, and 5 bases lay outside the gene matches. Germline assignment: CDR1 SGHRS and CDR2 YFSETQ. CDR3 region: CASSGGQGWEKLFF. DNA of the CDR3: TGCGCCAGCAGCGGGGGACAGGGGTGGGAAAAACTGTTTTTT.

The CDR3 is CASSEERTGELFF. The CDR3 DNA reads as TGTGCCAGCAGTGAAGAAAGAACCGGGGAGCTGTTTTTT. The V and J genes are TRBV2 and TRBJ2-2; D is unresolved. Between the trimmed V and J ends, which lost 1 base and 5 bases, there was a span of 5 bases. The V gene's germline CDR1 is SNHLY and CDR2 FYNNEI. The CDR3 extends over 13 amino acids. The full variable domain, its missing parts supplied by reference TRBV2 and TRBJ2-2, is EPEVTQTPSHQVTQMGQEVILRCVPISNHLYFYWYRQILGQKVEFLVSFYNNEISEKSEIFDDQFSVERPDGSNFTLKIRSTKLEDSAMYFCASSEERTGELFFGEGSRLTVL.

This chain uses TRBV19 with TRBJ2-7; the match to TRBD2 covers 7 bases. Germline CDR1 and CDR2: LNHDA and SQIVND (reference sequence). After removal of 3 bases from V and 5 bases from J, the junction contained 4 bases not matched to a gene. The CDR3 loop spans 13 amino acids. As DNA, the CDR3 is TGTGCCAGTAGTATGAGGGGAGGGCACGAGCAGTACTTC. It encodes CASSMRGGHEQYF.

V is TRBV18 and J is TRBJ2-7, with D unclear. This CDR3 is built from 11 residues. Trimming left V 4 bases short and J 5 bases short, with 6 bases between. Germline CDR1 reads KGHSH; CDR2 reads LQKENI. CDR3 nucleotides: TGTGCCAGCTCACTAAAACACGAGCAGTACTTC. It codes for CASSLKHEQYF. Supplemented by reference TRBV18 and TRBJ2-7, the full variable domain reads NAGVMQNPRHLVRRRGQEARLRCSPMKGHSHVYWYRQLPEEGLKFMVYLQKENIIDESGMPKERFSAEFPKEGPSILRIQQVVRGDSAAYFCASSLKHEQYFGPGTRLTVT.

This clone was seen a single time. The genes are TRBV19 and TRBJ2-4; D might be TRBD2 (5 bases). The CDR3 length is 13 residues. The germline gives CDR1 LNHDA, CDR2 SQIVND (reference sequence). Between the trimmed V and J ends, which lost 11 bases and 3 bases, there was a span of 14 bases. Here the CDR3 reads CASIGERKNIQYF. CDR3 sequence (DNA): TGTGCCTCAATTGGGGAGCGCAAAAACATTCAGTACTTC.

The chain carries TRBV7-2 and TRBJ2-3; D is perhaps TRBD2 (5 bases). From germline, CDR1 is SGHTA and CDR2 FQGNSA. The V end lost 5 bases, the J end lost 1 base, and 13 bases lay between the germline ends. The CDR3 loop spans 15 amino acids. The CDR3 loop reads CASSNGLRGTDTQYF. The DNA of the CDR3 is TGTGCCAGCAGCAACGGACTGCGGGGCACAGATACGCAGTATTTT. The variable domain in full, completed from reference TRBV7-2 and TRBJ2-3, reads GAGVSQSPSNKVTEKGKDVELRCDPISGHTALYWYRQSLGQGLEFLIYFQGNSAPDKSGLPSDRFSAERTGGSVSTLTIQRTQQEDSAVYLCASSNGLRGTDTQYFGPGTRLTVL.

The CDR3 protein is CASSPAGRGNGDTQYF. CDR3 nucleotide sequence: TGTGCCAGCAGCCCCGCGGGGAGGGGGAACGGTGATACGCAGTATTTT. This chain connects TRBV9 to TRBJ2-3, with D possibly being TRBD2 (7 bases). The CDR3 is 16 amino acids. Germline V gives CDR1 SGDLS, CDR2 YYNGEE. V lost 4 bases and J 6 bases, leaving 21 bases between the germline ends.

This clone was counted a single time. The V call is TRBV2, the J call TRBJ1-1; 7 nucleotides agree with TRBD1. Trimming cost V 8 bases and J 0 bases; bases outside gene matches: 3. CDR1 SNHLY and CDR2 FYNNEI come from the germline V gene. The CDR3 is made up of 13 amino acids. The CDR3 protein is CASLGQLNTEAFF. DNA of the CDR3: TGTGCCAGCTTGGGACAGTTGAACACTGAAGCTTTCTTT. Drawing the rest from reference TRBV2 and TRBJ1-1, the complete variable domain is EPEVTQTPSHQVTQMGQEVILRCVPISNHLYFYWYRQILGQKVEFLVSFYNNEISEKSEIFDDQFSVERPDGSNFTLKIRSTKLEDSAMYFCASLGQLNTEAFFGQGTRLTVV.

The genes are TRBV5-5 and TRBJ1-5; D is possibly TRBD1 (5 bases). V lost 1 base and J 6 bases, leaving 8 bases between the germline ends. The CDR3 extends over 13 amino acids. The germline CDR1 and CDR2 sequences are SGHKS and YYEKEE (reference sequence). Here the CDR3 DNA reads TGTGCCAGCAGCTTGTGGGGGGTTCAGCCCCAGCATTTT. It translates to CASSLWGVQPQHF.

The chain is built from TRBV10-3 and TRBJ1-1, with D perhaps TRBD1 (5 bases). CDR1 ENHRY and CDR2 SYGVKD come from the germline V gene. Trimming removed 0 bases from V and 6 bases from J, with 17 bases in between. The CDR3 contains 16 residues. This chain's CDR3 is CAISESMGGTAPEAFF. For the CDR3, the DNA is TGTGCCATCAGTGAGTCGATGGGAGGGACCGCCCCTGAAGCTTTCTTT.

The V gene is TRBV7-9, the J gene TRBJ1-1; tentatively, D is TRBD1 (5 bases). The ends were cut back, 1 base at V and 1 base at J, with 7 bases in the middle. Per the germline V gene, CDR1 is SEHNR and CDR2 is FQNEAQ (reference sequence). There are 14 residues in the CDR3. CDR3 region: CASSLVQGNTEAFF. Here the CDR3 DNA reads TGTGCCAGCAGCTTAGTTCAGGGGAACACTGAAGCTTTCTTT.

This chain links TRBV9 with TRBJ2-3; D not certain. CDR1 SGDLS and CDR2 YYNGEE come from the germline V gene. This CDR3 has 15 residues. Trimming left V 0 bases short and J 6 bases short, with 14 bases between. The DNA for the CDR3 is TGTGCCAGCAGCGTAGGGAACGGTGCGTGGGATACGCAGTATTTT. Protein sequence: CASSVGNGAWDTQYF.

The chain is built from TRBV7-9 and TRBJ1-4, with D unclear. CDR1 and CDR2 from the germline V gene are SEHNR and FQNEAQ (reference sequence). This CDR3 comprises 14 residues. Trimming shortened V by 3 bases and J by 6 bases, and 11 bases separated the two germline ends. The CDR3 sequence is CASSFQVGDEKLFF. CDR3 in DNA: TGTGCCAGCAGCTTCCAGGTTGGGGATGAAAAACTGTTTTTT.

This rearrangement joins TRBV5-4 to TRBJ2-7; 11 bases agree with TRBD2. The CDR3 extends over 15 amino acids. CDR1 and CDR2 (germline): SGHNT, YYREEE (reference sequence). The V gene end was trimmed by 5 bases and the J gene end by 4 bases; junction bases not matched to a gene: 8. CDR3 loop: CASRPGTSGIYEQYF. CDR3 DNA: TGTGCCAGCAGACCCGGGACTAGCGGTATATACGAGCAGTACTTC.